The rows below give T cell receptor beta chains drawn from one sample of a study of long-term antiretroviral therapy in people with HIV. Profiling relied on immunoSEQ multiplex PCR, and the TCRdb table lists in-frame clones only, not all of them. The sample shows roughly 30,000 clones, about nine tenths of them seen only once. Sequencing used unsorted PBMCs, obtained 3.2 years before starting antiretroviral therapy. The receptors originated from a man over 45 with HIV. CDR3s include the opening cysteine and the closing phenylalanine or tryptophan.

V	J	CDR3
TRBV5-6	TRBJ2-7	CASSLSTSGSFYEQYF
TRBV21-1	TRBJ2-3	CASTTGGSTDTQYF
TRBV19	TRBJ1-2	CASSIMGRGRGGYTF
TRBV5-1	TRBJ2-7	CASSYRGNEQYF
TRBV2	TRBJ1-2	CASQMGPGGKGYTF
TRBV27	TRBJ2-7	CASSLVRPPSHYEQYF
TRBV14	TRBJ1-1	CASSPPARWTEAFF
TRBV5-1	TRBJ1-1	CASSQMTGGRTEAFF
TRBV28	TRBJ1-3	CASSSNTVSGNTIYF
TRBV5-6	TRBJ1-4	CASSLPGDEKLFF
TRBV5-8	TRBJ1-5	CASSLYRYQPQHF
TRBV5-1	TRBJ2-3	CASSFGTTGTDTQYF
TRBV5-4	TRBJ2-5	CASGRGETQYF
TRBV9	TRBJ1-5	CASSVEGTNNQPQHF
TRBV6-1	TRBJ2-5	CASSATQGLETQYF
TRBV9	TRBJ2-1	CASSVGLAGAFDEQFF
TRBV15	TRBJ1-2	CATSRGRVDRQSYGYTF
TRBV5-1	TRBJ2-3	CASSNLGGAVDTQYF
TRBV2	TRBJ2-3	CASSESGGAVGTQYF
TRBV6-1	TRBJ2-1	CASSELAGSYNEQFF
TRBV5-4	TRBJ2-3	CASSPSSGGTDTQYF
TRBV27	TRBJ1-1	CASSLIPFSTEAFF
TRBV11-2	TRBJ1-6	CASSLEGGSPLHF
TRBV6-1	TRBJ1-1	CASSVLGNTEAFF
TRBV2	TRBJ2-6	CATRGGGVSGANVLTF
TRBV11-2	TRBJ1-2	CASSIGGIDGYTF
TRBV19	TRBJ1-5	CASSPRLGLLGNQPQHF
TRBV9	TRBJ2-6	CASSVDAGANVLTF
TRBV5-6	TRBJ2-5	CASSLGARETQYF
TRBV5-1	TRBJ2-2	CASRQMTNTGELFF
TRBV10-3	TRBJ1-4	CAISVGGESEKLFF
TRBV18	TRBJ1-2	CASSPAGAAGDYGYTF
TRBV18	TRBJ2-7	CASSPTSARGNEQYF
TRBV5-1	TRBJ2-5	CASSLEWGSETQYF
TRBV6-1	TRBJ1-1	CASRGVAGYTEAFF
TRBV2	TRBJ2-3	CASSEEGQGFSGPDTQYF
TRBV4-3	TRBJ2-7	CASSQDRGQPRSYEQYF
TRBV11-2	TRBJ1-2	CASSLATGGYGYTF
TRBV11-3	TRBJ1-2	CASSLKNGYTF
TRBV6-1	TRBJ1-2	CASSLDRFYGYTF
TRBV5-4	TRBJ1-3	CASSLSLGNTIYF
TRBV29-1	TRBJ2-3	CSAEGVFGGTDTQYF
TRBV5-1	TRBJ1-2	CASSLGQTNTF
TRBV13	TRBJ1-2	CAGSSRDSGYGYTF
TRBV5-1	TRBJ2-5	CASSSGPAGGEETQYF
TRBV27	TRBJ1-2	CASSRTDPNYGYTF
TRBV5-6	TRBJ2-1	CASSLLAGGGNEQFF
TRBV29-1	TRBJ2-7	CSVGLSEQYF
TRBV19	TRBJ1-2	CASSILPDRDYGYTF
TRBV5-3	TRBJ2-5	CARKSETQYF
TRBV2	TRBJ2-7	CASSVALRGEQYF
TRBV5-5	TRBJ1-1	CASSADINGGTEAFF
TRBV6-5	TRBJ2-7	CASSYSTSVAYEQYF
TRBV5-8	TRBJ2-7	CASSLLQNEAYEQYF
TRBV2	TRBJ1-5	CASSVDRPNTDRGRNQPQHF
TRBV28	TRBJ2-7	CASSRSGYEQYF